The rows below give T cell receptor beta chains drawn from one sample of a study of technical replicates of blood from several donors. Profiled with immunoSEQ multiplex PCR; TCRdb holds only in-frame clones, not every one. This table has about 81,000 clones, 75% to 85% appearing once. The sample was PBMCs. The receptors were sampled from a human donor in good health. Some clones in this sample may be carry-over from other donors' samples. Both conserved end residues are part of each CDR3. Fields, in order: CDR3 DNA, CDR3 protein, D gene, V gene, J gene, clone size. D genes are given only for firm matches. Where a row states a size, it is once, few, many or the class of an expanded clone; other rows omit it.

cdr3_nt: TGCAGTGCTAGAGTCTTATCTGAAGCTTTCTTT
cdr3_aa: CSARVLSEAFF
d_call: NA
v_call: TRBV20-1
j_call: TRBJ1-1
clone_size: once

cdr3_nt: TGTGCCAGCAGCCAATCGGGACAGGGGGCGGGTGGCTACACCTTC
cdr3_aa: CASSQSGQGAGGYTF
d_call: TRBD1
v_call: TRBV4-2
j_call: TRBJ1-2
clone_size: NA

cdr3_nt: TGTGCCAGCAGCGGAACAGGGGTGGGCACTGAAGCCTTCTTT
cdr3_aa: CASSGTGVGTEAFF
d_call: TRBD1
v_call: TRBV9
j_call: TRBJ1-1
clone_size: once

cdr3_nt: TGCAGCGTGGTTCCGGGACTAGCGGCCTACGAGCAGTACTTC
cdr3_aa: CSVVPGLAAYEQYF
d_call: TRBD2
v_call: TRBV29-1
j_call: TRBJ2-7
clone_size: NA

cdr3_nt: TGTGCCAGCAGCTTAGGACTAGCGGGGGGGCAGGGGGAGCAGTACTTC
cdr3_aa: CASSLGLAGGQGEQYF
d_call: TRBD2
v_call: TRBV7-2
j_call: TRBJ2-7
clone_size: NA

cdr3_nt: TGTGCCAGCAGCCCACCACGGACCGGGGTTGGCTACACCTTC
cdr3_aa: CASSPPRTGVGYTF
d_call: NA
v_call: TRBV7-9
j_call: TRBJ1-2
clone_size: once

cdr3_nt: TGTGCCAGCAGCCGACTAGCGGAAGCCTACGAGCAGTACTTC
cdr3_aa: CASSRLAEAYEQYF
d_call: TRBD2
v_call: TRBV6-5
j_call: TRBJ2-7
clone_size: NA

cdr3_nt: TGCGCCAGCAGCATGCTAGCGGGGAGCTACAATGAGCAGTTCTTC
cdr3_aa: CASSMLAGSYNEQFF
d_call: TRBD2
v_call: TRBV5-1
j_call: TRBJ2-1
clone_size: NA

cdr3_nt: TGTGCCAGCAGATTGGGGCGCCGTGACACAGATACGCAGTATTTT
cdr3_aa: CASRLGRRDTDTQYF
d_call: NA
v_call: TRBV27
j_call: TRBJ2-3
clone_size: NA

cdr3_nt: TGTGCCAGCAGCTTCGGGTACGAGCAGTACTTC
cdr3_aa: CASSFGYEQYF
d_call: NA
v_call: TRBV5-6
j_call: TRBJ2-7
clone_size: NA

cdr3_nt: TGTGCCAGCAGGAGGTATGGCTACACCTTC
cdr3_aa: CASRRYGYTF
d_call: NA
v_call: TRBV6-1
j_call: TRBJ1-2
clone_size: NA

cdr3_nt: TGTGCCAGCAGTCAGGTCAGCACAGATACGCAGTATTTT
cdr3_aa: CASSQVSTDTQYF
d_call: NA
v_call: TRBV28
j_call: TRBJ2-3
clone_size: NA

cdr3_nt: TGTGCCAGCAGTGAATCAGAGGGGGCACAGGAAAAACTGTTTTTT
cdr3_aa: CASSESEGAQEKLFF
d_call: TRBD1
v_call: TRBV2
j_call: TRBJ1-4
clone_size: NA

cdr3_nt: TGTGCCACCAGCAGCCCAGGACTAGCGGGCACAGATACGCAGTATTTT
cdr3_aa: CATSSPGLAGTDTQYF
d_call: TRBD2
v_call: TRBV15
j_call: TRBJ2-3
clone_size: NA

cdr3_nt: TGCGCCAGCAGCCATCCCGGGTCGGGGGGAGGGAATGAGCAGTTCTTC
cdr3_aa: CASSHPGSGGGNEQFF
d_call: TRBD2
v_call: TRBV4-1
j_call: TRBJ2-1
clone_size: NA

cdr3_nt: TGTGCCTGGGACCGAGGGGGCGGTCAGCCCCAGCATTTT
cdr3_aa: CAWDRGGGQPQHF
d_call: TRBD1
v_call: TRBV30
j_call: TRBJ1-5
clone_size: NA

cdr3_nt: TGCGCCAGCAGCCAAGATTTGTCTGGCAGGGGAGATACGCAGTATTTT
cdr3_aa: CASSQDLSGRGDTQYF
d_call: NA
v_call: TRBV4-3
j_call: TRBJ2-3
clone_size: NA

cdr3_nt: TGTGCCAGCAGCGCCGGGGAATCGTGGCTTCAGCCCCAGCATTTT
cdr3_aa: CASSAGESWLQPQHF
d_call: NA
v_call: TRBV9
j_call: TRBJ1-5
clone_size: NA

cdr3_nt: TGTGCCAGCAGCCGTGGACAGACTGAGACCCAGTACTTC
cdr3_aa: CASSRGQTETQYF
d_call: NA
v_call: TRBV5-4
j_call: TRBJ2-5
clone_size: NA

cdr3_nt: TGTGCCAGCAGTTCCGACAGGGGGCGTTACAATGAGCAGTTCTTC
cdr3_aa: CASSSDRGRYNEQFF
d_call: TRBD1
v_call: TRBV5-4
j_call: TRBJ2-1
clone_size: NA

cdr3_nt: TGTGCCAGCAGTTACAACGCAGGGCAAGAGACCCAGTACTTC
cdr3_aa: CASSYNAGQETQYF
d_call: NA
v_call: TRBV6-5
j_call: TRBJ2-5
clone_size: NA

cdr3_nt: TGCAGTATTGAAGTAGACAGTACTGCCGAGCAGTACTTC
cdr3_aa: CSIEVDSTAEQYF
d_call: NA
v_call: TRBV29-1
j_call: TRBJ2-7
clone_size: NA

cdr3_nt: TGTGCCAGCAGCTTAGTGGTAGCTCAGCCCCAGCATTTT
cdr3_aa: CASSLVVAQPQHF
d_call: NA
v_call: TRBV7-8
j_call: TRBJ1-5
clone_size: NA

cdr3_nt: TGCGCCAGCAGCCAGACCAGGAATTCCTATAATTCACCCCTCCACTTT
cdr3_aa: CASSQTRNSYNSPLHF
d_call: NA
v_call: TRBV4-3
j_call: TRBJ1-6
clone_size: NA

cdr3_nt: TGTGCCAGTAGGGGTGGACAGCCTGGAAACACCATATATTTT
cdr3_aa: CASRGGQPGNTIYF
d_call: NA
v_call: TRBV19
j_call: TRBJ1-3
clone_size: NA

cdr3_nt: TGCAGCGTATCGGACAGGGGCATTAATCAGCCCCAGCATTTT
cdr3_aa: CSVSDRGINQPQHF
d_call: TRBD1
v_call: TRBV29-1
j_call: TRBJ1-5
clone_size: NA

cdr3_nt: TGTGCCATCAGCGACAGGGGGAGTCAGCCCCAGCATTTT
cdr3_aa: CAISDRGSQPQHF
d_call: TRBD1
v_call: TRBV10-3
j_call: TRBJ1-5
clone_size: NA

cdr3_nt: TGTGCCAGCAGTTACTTAATCAGGGGGTGGCGTGGCTACACCTTC
cdr3_aa: CASSYLIRGWRGYTF
d_call: TRBD1
v_call: TRBV6-7
j_call: TRBJ1-2
clone_size: NA

cdr3_nt: TGTGCCAGCAGTCCGTCGTCCGGGGCCAACGTCCTGACTTTC
cdr3_aa: CASSPSSGANVLTF
d_call: NA
v_call: TRBV6-5
j_call: TRBJ2-6
clone_size: NA

cdr3_nt: TGTGCCAGCAGCCGGGTGGAGGGGACGTTCGGGAACAATGAGCAGTTCTTC
cdr3_aa: CASSRVEGTFGNNEQFF
d_call: NA
v_call: TRBV7-9
j_call: TRBJ2-1
clone_size: NA

cdr3_nt: TGTGCCAGCAGCAAAGGGGGCGGGACTAGCACAGATACGCAGTATTTT
cdr3_aa: CASSKGGGTSTDTQYF
d_call: NA
v_call: TRBV21-1
j_call: TRBJ2-3
clone_size: NA

cdr3_nt: TGTGCCAGCAGGGGGACAGTTTACGAGCAGTACTTC
cdr3_aa: CASRGTVYEQYF
d_call: TRBD1
v_call: TRBV27
j_call: TRBJ2-7
clone_size: once

cdr3_nt: TGTGCCATCAGTGAGAGAGGGCGGGGTTACAATGAGCAGTTCTTC
cdr3_aa: CAISERGRGYNEQFF
d_call: NA
v_call: TRBV10-3
j_call: TRBJ2-1
clone_size: few

cdr3_nt: TGTGCCAGCAGTTCTCCGGGACAGGGGAAATCGCAGTATTTT
cdr3_aa: CASSSPGQGKSQYF
d_call: TRBD1
v_call: TRBV6-1
j_call: TRBJ2-3
clone_size: few

cdr3_nt: TGTGCCTGGAGTGTCTGGCAGGGCTCGGAGACCCAGTACTTC
cdr3_aa: CAWSVWQGSETQYF
d_call: NA
v_call: TRBV30
j_call: TRBJ2-5
clone_size: NA

cdr3_nt: TGCGCCAGCAGCCCGACAGGGGGCAATCAGCCCCAGCATTTT
cdr3_aa: CASSPTGGNQPQHF
d_call: TRBD1
v_call: TRBV5-1
j_call: TRBJ1-5
clone_size: NA

cdr3_nt: TGTGCCAGCAGTGAAGCGAGGGGACATAGCAATCAGCCCCAGCATTTT
cdr3_aa: CASSEARGHSNQPQHF
d_call: NA
v_call: TRBV6-1
j_call: TRBJ1-5
clone_size: NA

cdr3_nt: TGTGCCAGCAGCAGAGGGCCCTACAATGAGCAGTTCTTC
cdr3_aa: CASSRGPYNEQFF
d_call: NA
v_call: TRBV27
j_call: TRBJ2-1
clone_size: NA

cdr3_nt: TGCGCCAGCAGCGAGAGCACAGGGGGCCTGAAAGCTTTCTTT
cdr3_aa: CASSESTGGLKAFF
d_call: TRBD1
v_call: TRBV5-1
j_call: TRBJ1-1
clone_size: NA

cdr3_nt: TGCGCCAGCAGCTGGACAGATTTGAACACTGAAGCTTTCTTT
cdr3_aa: CASSWTDLNTEAFF
d_call: NA
v_call: TRBV5-1
j_call: TRBJ1-1
clone_size: NA

cdr3_nt: TGTGCTAGTGGTTTTTCCCAAGGGGTCACTGAAGCTTTCTTT
cdr3_aa: CASGFSQGVTEAFF
d_call: NA
v_call: TRBV12-5
j_call: TRBJ1-1
clone_size: NA

cdr3_nt: TGTGCCAGCAGTGGACAGGCCTCCTACAATGAGCAGTTCTTC
cdr3_aa: CASSGQASYNEQFF
d_call: NA
v_call: TRBV2
j_call: TRBJ2-1
clone_size: few

cdr3_nt: TGTGCCAGCTCACCGGACAGGGTAAGGTACGAGCAGTACTTC
cdr3_aa: CASSPDRVRYEQYF
d_call: TRBD1
v_call: TRBV18
j_call: TRBJ2-7
clone_size: NA

cdr3_nt: TGTGCCAGCAGCTTGGGGGGACAGGGTTCTGGGGCCAACGTCCTGACTTTC
cdr3_aa: CASSLGGQGSGANVLTF
d_call: TRBD1
v_call: TRBV5-4
j_call: TRBJ2-6
clone_size: NA

cdr3_nt: TGTGCCAGCACTAGCGGGAGGGGGGCAGATACGCAGTATTTT
cdr3_aa: CASTSGRGADTQYF
d_call: TRBD2
v_call: TRBV6-6
j_call: TRBJ2-3
clone_size: NA

cdr3_nt: TGCGCCAGCAGCCCCTCCGGGAGCCTCATACTTGGCTACACCTTC
cdr3_aa: CASSPSGSLILGYTF
d_call: NA
v_call: TRBV5-1
j_call: TRBJ1-2
clone_size: NA

cdr3_nt: TGTGCCAGCAGCTTCACGGGGGACGAGCAGTACTTC
cdr3_aa: CASSFTGDEQYF
d_call: NA
v_call: TRBV7-9
j_call: TRBJ2-7
clone_size: NA

cdr3_nt: TGTGCCAGCAGCCAAGATGCCGGGACAGGCTCCACTGAAGCTTTCTTT
cdr3_aa: CASSQDAGTGSTEAFF
d_call: TRBD1
v_call: TRBV4-2
j_call: TRBJ1-1
clone_size: medium-sized

cdr3_nt: TGTGCTAGTGGTCCCGCTAGCGGGGGCGGCGAGACCCAGTACTTC
cdr3_aa: CASGPASGGGETQYF
d_call: TRBD2
v_call: TRBV12-5
j_call: TRBJ2-5
clone_size: NA